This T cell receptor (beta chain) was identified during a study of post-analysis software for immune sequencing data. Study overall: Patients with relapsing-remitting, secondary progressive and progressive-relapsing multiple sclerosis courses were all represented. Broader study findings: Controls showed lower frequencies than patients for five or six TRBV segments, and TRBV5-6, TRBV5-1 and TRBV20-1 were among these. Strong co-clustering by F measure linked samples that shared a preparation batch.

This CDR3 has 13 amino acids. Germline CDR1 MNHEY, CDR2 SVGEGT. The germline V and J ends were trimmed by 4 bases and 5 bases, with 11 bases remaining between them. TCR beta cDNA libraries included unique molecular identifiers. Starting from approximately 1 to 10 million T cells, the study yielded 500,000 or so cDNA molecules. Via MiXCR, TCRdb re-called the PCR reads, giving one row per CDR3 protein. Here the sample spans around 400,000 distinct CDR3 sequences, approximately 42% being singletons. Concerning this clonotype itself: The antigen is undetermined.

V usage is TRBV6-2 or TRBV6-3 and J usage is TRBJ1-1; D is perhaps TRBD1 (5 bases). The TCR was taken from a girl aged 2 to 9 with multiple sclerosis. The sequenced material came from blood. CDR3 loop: CASSSTGWTEAFF. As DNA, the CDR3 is TGTGCCAGCAGTTCAACAGGTTGGACTGAAGCTTTCTTT.